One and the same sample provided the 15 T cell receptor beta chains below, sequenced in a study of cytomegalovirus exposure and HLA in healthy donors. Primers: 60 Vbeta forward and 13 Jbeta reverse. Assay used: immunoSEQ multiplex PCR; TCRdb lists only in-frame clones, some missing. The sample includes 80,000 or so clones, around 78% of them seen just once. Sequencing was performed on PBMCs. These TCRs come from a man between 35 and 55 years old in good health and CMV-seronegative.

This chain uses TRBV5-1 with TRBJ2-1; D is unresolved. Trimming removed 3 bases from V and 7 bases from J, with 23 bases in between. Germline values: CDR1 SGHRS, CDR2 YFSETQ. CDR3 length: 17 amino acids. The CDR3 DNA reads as TGCGCCAGCAGCTATTTACGGTCCATGGGCATCTGGAATGAGCAGTTCTTC. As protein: CASSYLRSMGIWNEQFF.

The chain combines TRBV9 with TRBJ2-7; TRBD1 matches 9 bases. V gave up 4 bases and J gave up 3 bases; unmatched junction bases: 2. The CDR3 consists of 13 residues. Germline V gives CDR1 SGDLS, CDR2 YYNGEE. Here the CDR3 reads CASSPGQGYEQYF. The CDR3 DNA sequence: TGTGCCAGCAGCCCGGGACAGGGCTACGAGCAGTACTTC.

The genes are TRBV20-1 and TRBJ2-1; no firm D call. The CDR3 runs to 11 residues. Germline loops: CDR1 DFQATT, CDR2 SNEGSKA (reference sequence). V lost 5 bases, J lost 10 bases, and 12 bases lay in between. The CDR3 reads CSAAPGEEQFF. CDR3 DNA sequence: TGCAGTGCTGCCCCAGGCGAGGAGCAGTTCTTC.

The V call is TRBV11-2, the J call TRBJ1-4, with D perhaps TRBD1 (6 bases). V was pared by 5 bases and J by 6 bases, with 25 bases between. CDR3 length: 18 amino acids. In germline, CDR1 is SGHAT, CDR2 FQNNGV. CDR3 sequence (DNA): TGTGCCAGCAGCCCGGGACTAGGTGGTAGGGGGATCTATGAAAAACTGTTTTTT. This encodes CASSPGLGGRGIYEKLFF.

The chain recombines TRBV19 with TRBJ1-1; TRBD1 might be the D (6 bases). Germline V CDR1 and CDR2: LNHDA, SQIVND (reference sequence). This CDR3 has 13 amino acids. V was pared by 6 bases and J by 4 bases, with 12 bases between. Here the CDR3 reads CASRGRGSTEAFF. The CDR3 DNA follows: TGTGCCAGTAGAGGCAGGGGAAGCACTGAAGCTTTCTTT.

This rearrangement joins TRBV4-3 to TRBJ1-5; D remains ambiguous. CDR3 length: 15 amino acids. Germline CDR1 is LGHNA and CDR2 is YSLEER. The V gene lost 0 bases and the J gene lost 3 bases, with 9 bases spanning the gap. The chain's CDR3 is CASSQEWRFNQPQHF. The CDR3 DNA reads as TGCGCCAGCAGCCAAGAATGGCGGTTCAATCAGCCCCAGCATTTT.

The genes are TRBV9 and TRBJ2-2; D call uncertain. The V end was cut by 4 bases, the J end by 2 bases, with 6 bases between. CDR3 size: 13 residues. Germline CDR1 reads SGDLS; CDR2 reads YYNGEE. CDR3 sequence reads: CASSLINTGELFF. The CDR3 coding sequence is TGTGCCAGCAGCTTAATTAACACCGGGGAGCTGTTTTTT. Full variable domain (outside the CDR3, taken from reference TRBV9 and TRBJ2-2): DSGVTQTPKHLITATGQRVTLRCSPRSGDLSVYWYQQSLDQGLQFLIQYYNGEERAKGNILERFSAQQFPDLHSELNLSSLELGDSALYFCASSLINTGELFFGEGSRLTVL.

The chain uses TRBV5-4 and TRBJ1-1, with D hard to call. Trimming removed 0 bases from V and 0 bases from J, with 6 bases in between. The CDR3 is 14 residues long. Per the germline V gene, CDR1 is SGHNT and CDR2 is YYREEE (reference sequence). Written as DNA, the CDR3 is TGTGCCAGCAGCTTGGTGGCTTTGAACACTGAAGCTTTCTTT. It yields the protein CASSLVALNTEAFF.

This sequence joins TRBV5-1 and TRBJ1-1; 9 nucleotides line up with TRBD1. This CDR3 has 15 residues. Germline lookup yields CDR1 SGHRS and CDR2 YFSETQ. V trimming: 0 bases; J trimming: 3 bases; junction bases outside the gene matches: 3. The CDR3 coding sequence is TGCGCCAGCAGCTTGGCAGGACAGGGGCACACTGAAGCTTTCTTT. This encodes CASSLAGQGHTEAFF.

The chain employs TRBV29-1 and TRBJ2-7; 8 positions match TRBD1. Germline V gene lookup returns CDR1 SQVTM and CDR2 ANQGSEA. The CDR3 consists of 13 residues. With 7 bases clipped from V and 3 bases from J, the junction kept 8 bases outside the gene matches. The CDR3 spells CSALTGDNYEQYF. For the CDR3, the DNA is TGCAGCGCCCTGACAGGGGACAACTACGAGCAGTACTTC.

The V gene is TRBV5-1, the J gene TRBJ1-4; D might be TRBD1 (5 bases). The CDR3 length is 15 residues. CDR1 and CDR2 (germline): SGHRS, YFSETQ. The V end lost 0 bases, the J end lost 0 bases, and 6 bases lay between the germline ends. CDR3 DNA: TGCGCCAGCAGCTTGGGGGACTCAACTAATGAAAAACTGTTTTTT. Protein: CASSLGDSTNEKLFF.

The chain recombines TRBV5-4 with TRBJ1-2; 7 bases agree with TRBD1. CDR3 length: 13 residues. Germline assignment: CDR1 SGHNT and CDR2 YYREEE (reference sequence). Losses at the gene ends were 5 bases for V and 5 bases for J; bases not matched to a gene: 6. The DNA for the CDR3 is TGTGCCAGCAGGAACCGGGACAGATATGGCTACACCTTC. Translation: CASRNRDRYGYTF.

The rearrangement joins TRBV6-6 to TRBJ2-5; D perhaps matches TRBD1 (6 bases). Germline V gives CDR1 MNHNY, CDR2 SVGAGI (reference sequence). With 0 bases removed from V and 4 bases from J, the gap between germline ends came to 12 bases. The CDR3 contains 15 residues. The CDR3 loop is CASSYSFTGRETQYF. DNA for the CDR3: TGTGCCAGCAGTTACTCATTTACAGGGAGAGAGACCCAGTACTTC.

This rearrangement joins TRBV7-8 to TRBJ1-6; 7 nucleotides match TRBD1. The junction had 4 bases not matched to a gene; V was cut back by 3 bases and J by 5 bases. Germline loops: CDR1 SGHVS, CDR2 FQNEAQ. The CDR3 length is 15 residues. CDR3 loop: CASSFWTGDNSPLHF. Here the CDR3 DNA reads TGTGCCAGCAGCTTTTGGACAGGCGATAATTCACCCCTCCACTTT.

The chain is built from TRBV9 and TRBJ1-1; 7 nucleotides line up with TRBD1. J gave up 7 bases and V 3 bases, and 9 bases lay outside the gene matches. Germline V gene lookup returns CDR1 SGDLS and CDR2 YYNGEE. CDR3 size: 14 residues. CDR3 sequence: CASSAETGLGEAFF. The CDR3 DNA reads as TGTGCCAGCAGCGCCGAGACAGGGTTGGGTGAAGCTTTCTTT.